Shown below are 29 T cell receptor beta chains from a single sample sequenced in a study of blood T cell repertoires in COVID-19. The data were produced by immunoSEQ multiplex PCR, yet TCRdb's version contains in-frame clones alone and is incomplete. Found here are about 280,000 clones, 85% of them singletons; the top ten hold 2% to 3%. Sequencing was done on a sample of PBMCs or T cells enriched from blood (not recorded which). The receptors shown here come from a woman between 45 and 65 years old who had recovered from COVID-19.

The chain is built from TRBV30 and TRBJ2-7; 14 bases align to TRBD2. The V gene's germline CDR1 is GTSNPN and CDR2 SVGIG (reference sequence). The junction had 5 bases not matched to a gene; V was cut back by 2 bases and J by 5 bases. This CDR3 has 15 amino acids. The CDR3 loop reads CAWSQGLAGDNEQYF. CDR3 nucleotides: TGTGCCTGGAGTCAGGGACTAGCGGGAGATAACGAGCAGTACTTC.

The rearrangement links TRBV5-1 to TRBJ2-5; 8 nucleotides match TRBD2. The V and J ends lost 5 bases and 0 bases, in that order; junction bases with no gene match: 9. CDR3 length: 16 amino acids. Germline V lookup: CDR1 SGHRS, CDR2 YFSETQ. The CDR3 region has the DNA TGCGCCAGCAGACCGGGCGGCGGGGGGTACCAAGAGACCCAGTACTTC. Encoded protein: CASRPGGGGYQETQYF.

V gene TRBV30 combines with J gene TRBJ1-6; TRBD1 might be the D (5 bases). V lost 1 base and J lost 7, with 11 bases in between. CDR1 GTSNPN and CDR2 SVGIG come from the germline V gene (reference sequence). The CDR3 spans 14 residues. The CDR3: CAWSGGGANSPLHF. The DNA for the CDR3 is TGTGCCTGGAGTGGTGGAGGGGCCAATTCACCCCTCCACTTT.

This chain uses TRBV18 with TRBJ1-3; TRBD1 is a possible D gene (6 bases). Trimming left V 1 base short and J 0 bases short, with 10 bases between. This CDR3 contains 16 residues. Germline loops: CDR1 KGHSH, CDR2 LQKENI. This chain's CDR3 is CASSPRSTGSGNTIYF. In nucleotides, the CDR3 is TGTGCCAGCTCACCACGGTCGACAGGCTCTGGAAACACCATATATTTT.

This clone was counted once. The chain links TRBV19 to TRBJ1-1, with 7 bases fitting TRBD1. The CDR3 contains 16 residues. V gave up 5 bases and J gave up 3 bases; unmatched junction bases: 12. Germline CDR1 reads LNHDA; CDR2 reads SQIVND (reference sequence). CDR3 residues: CASSSRQGGSHTEAFF. CDR3 bases: TGTGCCAGTAGTTCCCGACAGGGAGGTTCGCACACTGAAGCTTTCTTT.

This chain joins TRBV27 and TRBJ1-2; no reliable D call. The V end lost 3 bases, the J end lost 3 bases, and 14 bases lay between the germline ends. The V gene's germline CDR1 is MNHEY and CDR2 SMNVEV (reference sequence). CDR3 length: 15 residues. The CDR3 region is CASSFGGNTHYGYTF. The CDR3 DNA reads TGTGCCAGCAGTTTCGGAGGGAATACTCACTATGGCTACACCTTC.

J is TRBJ2-2 and V is TRBV30, with D possibly being TRBD1 (6 bases). V was pared by 2 bases and J by 0 bases, with 13 bases between. CDR1 and CDR2 from the germline V gene are GTSNPN and SVGIG (reference sequence). CDR3 size: 16 residues. The CDR3 sequence: CAWSFTRTANTGELFF. CDR3 coding DNA: TGTGCCTGGAGTTTCACGAGGACAGCGAACACCGGGGAGCTGTTTTTT.

The rearrangement joins TRBV11-2 to TRBJ1-1; 10 bases line up with TRBD1. Germline-derived CDR1 and CDR2 are SGHAT and FQNNGV. The length of the CDR3 is 18 residues. Trimming removed 1 base from V and 4 bases from J; junction bases left unmatched: 12. CDR3 coding DNA: TGTGCCAGCAGCTTAGGAGACAGGGGGCGTAGGTTAAGCACTGAAGCTTTCTTT. Translation: CASSLGDRGRRLSTEAFF.

V is TRBV5-5 and J is TRBJ2-6; D might be TRBD2 (6 bases). CDR3 size: 17 residues. Germline V lookup: CDR1 SGHKS, CDR2 YYEKEE (reference sequence). With 3 bases removed from V and 0 bases from J, the gap between germline ends came to 13 bases. The CDR3, as DNA: TGTGCCAGCAGCTCCGGAGGGATGGGCTCTGGGGCCAACGTCCTGACTTTC. Translated: CASSSGGMGSGANVLTF.

This chain links TRBV11-2 with TRBJ2-2; TRBD1 matches at 10 bases. Trimming removed 1 base from V and 7 bases from J; junction bases left unmatched: 9. This CDR3 comprises 17 residues. From germline, CDR1 is SGHAT and CDR2 FQNNGV. This CDR3 is CASSLVPTGQGIGELFF. CDR3 bases: TGTGCCAGCAGCTTAGTGCCTACGGGACAGGGGATCGGGGAGCTGTTTTTT.

This clone was recorded only once. The gene calls are TRBV7-2 and TRBJ2-1, with TRBD2 identical over 8 bases. The CDR3 spans 13 residues. Germline CDR1 is SGHTA and CDR2 is FQGNSA. J was trimmed by 2 bases and V by 11 bases; bases with no gene match: 5. In nucleotides, the CDR3 is TGTGCCTTCGGGAGGGACCCCTACAATGAGCAGTTCTTC. Amino acid sequence: CAFGRDPYNEQFF. The full variable domain, with the rest looked up from reference TRBV7-2 and TRBJ2-1, is GAGVSQSPSNKVTEKGKDVELRCDPISGHTALYWYRQSLGQGLEFLIYFQGNSAPDKSGLPSDRFSAERTGGSVSTLTIQRTQQEDSAVYLCAFGRDPYNEQFFGPGTRLTVL.

This clone was seen only a few times. V is TRBV10-1 and J is TRBJ2-7; unclear D gene. Germline V gene sequence: CDR1 WNHNN, CDR2 SYGVQD (reference sequence). The CDR3 contains 12 residues. V lost 3 bases and J lost 0, with 3 bases in between. The DNA of the CDR3 is TGCGCCAGCAGTGACAGCTCCTACGAGCAGTACTTC. Amino acid sequence: CASSDSSYEQYF.

This clone was counted a single time. The V gene is TRBV7-9, the J gene TRBJ2-3; 8 bases fit TRBD2. Germline CDR1 and CDR2: SEHNR and FQNEAQ (reference sequence). The V gene end was trimmed by 5 bases and the J gene end by 5 bases; junction bases not matched to a gene: 9. The CDR3 runs to 15 residues. The CDR3 sequence: CASSPPGLAGDTQYF. For the CDR3, the DNA is TGTGCCAGCAGCCCCCCAGGACTAGCTGGAGATACGCAGTATTTT.

The rearrangement joins TRBV6-2 or TRBV6-3 to TRBJ2-5, with a tentative D call TRBD2 (5 bases). Germline V CDR1 and CDR2: MNHEY, SVGEGT. V was pared by 4 bases and J by 5 bases, with 17 bases between. The CDR3 has 15 residues. In DNA form, the CDR3 reads TGTGCCAGCAGTTCGGCGGGCACGAAGTTGGAGACCCAGTACTTC. Translation: CASSSAGTKLETQYF.

This clone is a singleton in its sample. This chain uses TRBV30 with TRBJ2-7; 8 bases map to TRBD2. This CDR3 comprises 14 residues. Losses at the gene ends were 5 bases for V and 3 bases for J; bases not matched to a gene: 9. CDR1 is GTSNPN and CDR2 is SVGIG in the germline V gene (reference sequence). CDR3 DNA: TGTGCCTGGCCCCAAGGACTAGCCGGCTACGAGCAGTACTTC. It is translated as CAWPQGLAGYEQYF. The variable domain in full, with the rest retrieved from reference TRBV30 and TRBJ2-7, is SQTIHQWPATLVQPVGSPLSLECTVEGTSNPNLYWYRQAAGRGLQLLFYSVGIGQISSEVPQNLSASRPQDRQFILSSKKLLLSDSGFYLCAWPQGLAGYEQYFGPGTRLTVT.

CDR3 nucleotide sequence: TGTGCCAGCAGTATTCGACAGGATAACTATGGCTACACCTTC. Translation: CASSIRQDNYGYTF. The rearrangement links TRBV28 to TRBJ1-2, with a possible D match to TRBD1 (6 bases). CDR3 length equals 14 residues. In germline, CDR1 is MDHEN, CDR2 SYDVKM. The V end lost 5 bases, the J end lost 1 base, and 11 bases lay between the germline ends.

The J gene is TRBJ1-5, the V gene TRBV30; D is possibly TRBD1 (5 bases). The CDR3 extends over 13 amino acids. Trimming left V 2 bases short and J 6 bases short, with 11 bases between. The germline CDR1 and CDR2 sequences are GTSNPN and SVGIG (reference sequence). As DNA, the CDR3 is TGTGCCTGGAGTTCGGGGGTTGGTCAGCCCCAGCATTTT. It codes for CAWSSGVGQPQHF.

The gene calls are TRBV4-1 and TRBJ1-4; 7 bases align to TRBD1. The J segment lost 11 bases and the V segment lost 4 bases, leaving 13 bases of the junction unmatched. The germline V gene encodes CDR1 MGHRA and CDR2 YSYEKL. The CDR3 sequence is 15 residues long. The CDR3 region is CASSPESRDRGKLFF. The CDR3 DNA reads TGCGCCAGCAGCCCCGAGTCTCGGGACAGAGGGAAACTGTTTTTT.

The rearrangement links TRBV9 to TRBJ1-2; tentatively, D is TRBD1 (5 bases). Germline-derived CDR1 and CDR2 are SGDLS and YYNGEE. This CDR3 contains 16 residues. Trimming pared 4 bases from V and 4 bases from J, leaving 20 bases between. CDR3 nucleotides: TGTGCCAGCAGCTCCATGGGGGAAGCCGGGGGCTATGGCTACACCTTC. This translates into CASSSMGEAGGYGYTF.

The chain is built from TRBV14 and TRBJ2-7, with D uncertain. Trimming cost V 0 bases and J 2 bases, with 11 bases left between them. The CDR3 consists of 15 residues. The germline gives CDR1 SGHDN, CDR2 FVKESK. Here the CDR3 DNA reads TGTGCCAGCAGCCAAGATGAGGCTATCCCCTACGAGCAGTACTTC. It translates to CASSQDEAIPYEQYF. The full variable domain, rest sourced from reference TRBV14 and TRBJ2-7, is EAGVTQFPSHSVIEKGQTVTLRCDPISGHDNLYWYRRVMGKEIKFLLHFVKESKQDESGMPNNRFLAERTGGTYSTLKVQPAELEDSGVYFCASSQDEAIPYEQYFGPGTRLTVT.

V usage is TRBV7-3 and J usage is TRBJ1-6; tentative D call: TRBD1 (6 bases). CDR1 is SGHTA, CDR2 FQGTGA, per germline. Trimming took 1 base from V and 10 from J, leaving 17 bases between them. CDR3 length: 16 amino acids. The CDR3 loop is CASSLMGGRQRSPLHF. DNA for the CDR3: TGTGCCAGCAGCTTAATGGGGGGGCGACAGAGATCACCCCTCCACTTT. The full variable domain, completed using reference TRBV7-3 and TRBJ1-6, is GAGVSQTPSNKVTEKGKYVELRCDPISGHTALYWYRQSLGQGPEFLIYFQGTGAADDSGLPNDRFFAVRPEGSVSTLKIQRTERGDSAVYLCASSLMGGRQRSPLHFGNGTRLTVT.

The V gene is TRBV5-1, the J gene TRBJ1-1; a possible D gene is TRBD1 (6 bases). Trimming removed 3 bases at V and 3 bases at J, with 15 bases between. The CDR3 spans 15 residues. Germline CDR1 SGHRS, CDR2 YFSETQ. The CDR3 region is CASSSQGRGDTEAFF. The DNA of the CDR3 is TGCGCCAGCAGCTCACAGGGACGAGGGGACACTGAAGCTTTCTTT.

The chain is built from TRBV5-1 and TRBJ2-7; 9 nucleotides agree with TRBD1. The germline V gene has CDR1 SGHRS and CDR2 YFSETQ. V shed 4 bases, J shed 4 bases, and the junction held 3 bases outside the gene matches. The CDR3 extends over 13 amino acids. The CDR3 nucleotides are TGCGCCAGCAGCGTAGGGACAGGGTACGAGCAGTACTTC. Translating it yields CASSVGTGYEQYF.

This clone was seen a few times. The rearrangement uses TRBV27 and TRBJ1-5; 8 bases map to TRBD1. V lost 3 bases to trimming and J lost 5 bases; unmatched junction nucleotides: 3. CDR3 length equals 14 residues. Germline CDR1 is MNHEY and CDR2 is SMNVEV (reference sequence). This CDR3 reads CASSFYRGYQPQHF. In nucleotides, the CDR3 is TGTGCCAGCAGTTTCTACAGGGGGTATCAGCCCCAGCATTTT.

The chain uses TRBV2 and TRBJ1-1; TRBD1 agrees at 7 bases. The V and J ends lost 7 bases and 8 bases, in that order; junction bases with no gene match: 7. Per the germline V gene, CDR1 is SNHLY and CDR2 is FYNNEI. This CDR3 is built from 12 residues. Here the CDR3 DNA reads TGTGCCAGCAAGGACAGGTATGAGGAAGCTTTCTTT. It specifies CASKDRYEEAFF.

The V and J genes are TRBV7-8 and TRBJ1-3; the D is unclear. CDR1 is SGHVS and CDR2 is FQNEAQ in the germline V gene. This CDR3 has 14 residues. The V and J ends lost 4 bases and 0 bases respectively, with 7 bases between them. The CDR3 sequence is CASSSGTSGNTIYF. CDR3 bases: TGTGCCAGCAGCTCAGGAACCTCTGGAAACACCATATATTTT.

The chain couples TRBV6-1 to TRBJ1-1; 7 nucleotides align to TRBD1. The junction had 11 bases not matched to a gene; V was cut back by 3 bases and J by 4 bases. This CDR3 is 16 amino acids long. Germline loops: CDR1 MNHNS, CDR2 SASEGT. CDR3 region: CASSDAWTGRSTEAFF. DNA of the CDR3: TGTGCCAGCAGTGACGCCTGGACAGGACGAAGCACTGAAGCTTTCTTT.

The chain recombines TRBV2 with TRBJ1-6; 7 bases fit TRBD1. The junction had 12 bases not matched to a gene; V was cut back by 6 bases and J by 7 bases. Germline CDR1 and CDR2: SNHLY and FYNNEI. This CDR3 region has 16 residues. The CDR3 nucleotides are TGTGCCAGCAGCGGTCAAGGGACAGCAACGAATTCACCCCTCCACTTT. Its translation is CASSGQGTATNSPLHF.

This clone showed up just once. The chain carries TRBV20-1 and TRBJ1-6; D gene ambiguous. CDR3 size: 10 residues. Germline CDR1 is DFQATT and CDR2 is SNEGSKA (reference sequence). This chain's CDR3 is CSADNSPLHF. DNA for the CDR3: TGCAGCGCAGATAATTCACCCCTCCACTTT.